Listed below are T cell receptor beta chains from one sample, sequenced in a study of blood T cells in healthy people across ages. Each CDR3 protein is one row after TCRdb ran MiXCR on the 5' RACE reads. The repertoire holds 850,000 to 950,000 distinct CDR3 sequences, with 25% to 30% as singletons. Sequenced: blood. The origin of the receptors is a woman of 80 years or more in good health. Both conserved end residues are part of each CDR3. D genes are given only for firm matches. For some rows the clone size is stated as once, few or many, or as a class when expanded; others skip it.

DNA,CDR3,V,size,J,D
TGTGCCAGCAGCACAGGGACTAGCAATCAGCCCCAGCATTTT,CASSTGTSNQPQHF,TRBV7-2,few,TRBJ1-5,NA
TGTGCCAGCAGCCAGCCCCTGACAGGGAGGCCAGAGACCCAGTACTTC,CASSQPLTGRPETQYF,TRBV14,many,TRBJ2-5,NA
TGTGCCAGCAGCCAAGTAGCGGGGGGTGAAGAGACCCAGTACTTC,CASSQVAGGEETQYF,TRBV4-2,many,TRBJ2-5,TRBD2
TGCAGTGCTAGACGGGGACAGGCGGTCACAGATACGCAGTACTTT,CSARRGQAVTDTQYF,TRBV20-1,NA,TRBJ2-3,TRBD1
TGTGCCAGCAGTTACTCCTCCGGGACTAGCGGGGGAGAGAGCTCCTACAATGAGCAGTTCTTC,CASSYSSGTSGGESSYNEQFF,TRBV6-2/TRBV6-3,many,TRBJ2-1,TRBD2
TGTGCCAGCAGCTTAGCGGGGTCTGGGGCCCTTTACGAGCAGTACTTC,CASSLAGSGALYEQYF,TRBV7-2,few,TRBJ2-7,NA
TGTGCCAGCAGTTTAGCGCGCTCGGGACAGGGGGCTACAGATACGCAGTATTTT,CASSLARSGQGATDTQYF,TRBV12-3/TRBV12-4,few,TRBJ2-3,TRBD1
TGTGCCAGCAGCTTAGCCGGGAATAGCAATCAGCCCCAGCATTTT,CASSLAGNSNQPQHF,TRBV7-2,many,TRBJ1-5,NA
TGTGCCAGCAGCGTTTCCGGGACTTACAATGAGCAGTTCTTC,CASSVSGTYNEQFF,TRBV11-3,few,TRBJ2-1,NA
TGTGCCAGCAGCTTACCCGGGACAGGGGTGCAGTACTTC,CASSLPGTGVQYF,TRBV11-1,once,TRBJ2-7,TRBD1
TGTGCCAGCAGTCGGGCTGTCGGGGCTGGGGAGCAGTACTTC,CASSRAVGAGEQYF,TRBV27,many,TRBJ2-7,NA
TGTGCCAGCAGGATGGGGCGCTTGACTGAAGCTTTCTTT,CASRMGRLTEAFF,TRBV6-2/TRBV6-3,NA,TRBJ1-1,NA
TGTGCCAGCACCGGGGGACTAGCGGGGGCGGGTACGCAGTATTTT,CASTGGLAGAGTQYF,TRBV2,few,TRBJ2-3,TRBD2
TGTGCCAGCAGCCCAGTCGAAATGGGTGGCTACACCTTC,CASSPVEMGGYTF,TRBV9,many,TRBJ1-2,NA
TGTGCCAGCAGGGAGGGGGCGAGGGGGACCCAGTACTTC,CASREGARGTQYF,TRBV6-6,NA,TRBJ2-5,NA
TGTGCCAGCAGCTTGGTATCAGGGGCAACCCGAAATACGCAGTATTTT,CASSLVSGATRNTQYF,TRBV5-5,many,TRBJ2-3,NA
TGTGCCAGCAGCGAGACAGGGTACTATGGCTACACCTTC,CASSETGYYGYTF,TRBV2,many,TRBJ1-2,TRBD1
TGTGCCAGCTCACCACCCGGGACAGAGAACACTGAAGCTTTCTTT,CASSPPGTENTEAFF,TRBV18,NA,TRBJ1-1,TRBD1
TGTGCCAGCAGTTACTCGAGACAGAGACGATACACAGATACGCAGTATTTT,CASSYSRQRRYTDTQYF,TRBV6-5,many,TRBJ2-3,NA
TGTGCCAGCAGTTGGGCAGGAGCCTCTGGAAACACCATATATTTT,CASSWAGASGNTIYF,TRBV6-5,NA,TRBJ1-3,NA
TGCGCCAGCAGCCCGATGTGGGTAGCGGGGACTAAGTACGAGCAGTACTTC,CASSPMWVAGTKYEQYF,TRBV4-1,NA,TRBJ2-7,TRBD2
TGTGCCAGCACCGCAGACAGGGTCACTGAAGCTTTCTTT,CASTADRVTEAFF,TRBV6-5,NA,TRBJ1-1,TRBD1
TGTGCCACCCGAGGGCGGAACAATGAGCAGTTCTTC,CATRGRNNEQFF,TRBV28,few,TRBJ2-1,NA
TGTGCCAGCAGCTTTCAGGGGACTCTCTTTGCTGAAGCTTTCTTT,CASSFQGTLFAEAFF,TRBV11-2,NA,TRBJ1-1,NA
TGCAGTGCTAAACCGGGGACAGGGCTTAATGAAAAACTGTTTTTT,CSAKPGTGLNEKLFF,TRBV20-1,few,TRBJ1-4,TRBD1
TGCAGTGCAAGCCGGGCTGCTGGAGGGGAAAAACTGTTTTTT,CSASRAAGGEKLFF,TRBV20-1,few,TRBJ1-4,NA
TGTGCCAGCAAACAGACAGGCCTAAGCACAGATGCGCAGTATTTT,CASKQTGLSTDAQYF,TRBV12-3/TRBV12-4,NA,TRBJ2-3,NA
TGCGCCAGCAGCCATTGGGGAAAGTCGAACACCGGGGAGCTGTTTTTT,CASSHWGKSNTGELFF,TRBV4-3,NA,TRBJ2-2,NA
TGTGCCATCAGCATCGACAGTAACTATGGCTACACCTTC,CAISIDSNYGYTF,TRBV10-3,many,TRBJ1-2,NA
TGTGCCAGCAGTCCACCCCATGCTGAGAATGGCTACACCTTC,CASSPPHAENGYTF,TRBV27,many,TRBJ1-2,NA
TGTGCCAGCAGCTTAGTGACAGGGGGTAGGGAGACCCAGTACTTC,CASSLVTGGRETQYF,TRBV7-2,many,TRBJ2-5,TRBD1
TGCAGTGCTAGAGTGCTAGCCCAAGGGGCAGATACGCAGTATTTT,CSARVLAQGADTQYF,TRBV20-1,few,TRBJ2-3,NA
TGTGCCAGCAGTCTTCTAGCGGAGAGGGAGAATGAGCAGTTCTTC,CASSLLAERENEQFF,TRBV6-2/TRBV6-3,few,TRBJ2-1,TRBD2
TGTGCCAGCCGAGGACCGGCTTTGAGAAGTGAAGCTTTCTTT,CASRGPALRSEAFF,TRBV6-2/TRBV6-3,few,TRBJ1-1,NA
TGTGCCAGCAGTAACAGAAGCCCTGGAAACACCATATATTTT,CASSNRSPGNTIYF,TRBV12-3/TRBV12-4,once,TRBJ1-3,NA
TGCAGCGTTGGCGGGTGGGAGTCGGGGCATACGCAGTATTTT,CSVGGWESGHTQYF,TRBV29-1,many,TRBJ2-3,NA
TGCGCCAGCAGACGAGACGTCAGCTCCTACAATGAGCAGTTCTTC,CASRRDVSSYNEQFF,TRBV5-1,many,TRBJ2-1,NA
TGCAGCGTTGGCTCTGGGGCCAACGTCCTGACTTTC,CSVGSGANVLTF,TRBV29-1,many,TRBJ2-6,NA
TGTGCCAGCAGTCCGCGGACATCTTTCCCCTACGAGCAGTACTTC,CASSPRTSFPYEQYF,TRBV6-5,many,TRBJ2-7,NA
TGCAGTGCTGACCTTAGCGGGACCTCCTTTACCAGAAACATTCAGTACTTC,CSADLSGTSFTRNIQYF,TRBV20-1,many,TRBJ2-4,TRBD2
TGCAGTGCTAGAGGAGGACTAGCGGGGGAAACCTACCAAGAGACCCAGTACTTC,CSARGGLAGETYQETQYF,TRBV20-1,few,TRBJ2-5,TRBD2
TGTGCCAGGATAAATACATCGGGTGGCTACACCTTC,CARINTSGGYTF,TRBV6-2/TRBV6-3,many,TRBJ1-2,NA
TGTGCCAGCAGCGAACGTGGGGCGGGGCCTGGAGAGCAGTACTTC,CASSERGAGPGEQYF,TRBV21-1,NA,TRBJ2-7,NA
TGTGCCAGCAGCCCACCGGGGGAGCAGTTCTTC,CASSPPGEQFF,TRBV11-2,many,TRBJ2-1,NA
TGTGCCAGCAGTCGGGCCGGGGTGAAGGCCGCTAGCACAGATACGCAGTATTTT,CASSRAGVKAASTDTQYF,TRBV12-3/TRBV12-4,many,TRBJ2-3,NA
TGTGCCAGCGGCGTCACGGACAGCACACATACGCAGTATTTT,CASGVTDSTHTQYF,TRBV9,NA,TRBJ2-3,NA
TGTGCCAGCAGCACCATGGGGGGGTCGGTTTACGAGCAGTACTTC,CASSTMGGSVYEQYF,TRBV11-2,NA,TRBJ2-7,TRBD2
TGTGCCGGCAGCCAAGATCCTCCGGGACAGGGGGCTGCCTATGGCTACACCTTC,CAGSQDPPGQGAAYGYTF,TRBV3-1,NA,TRBJ1-2,TRBD1
TGTGCCAGCAGCTCGGCTAGGGGCCAGCCCCAGCATTTT,CASSSARGQPQHF,TRBV7-6,NA,TRBJ1-5,NA
TGTGCCAGCAGCTTAGTCGTGGAGGGCGAGTTCTTC,CASSLVVEGEFF,TRBV7-2,NA,TRBJ2-1,NA
TGTGCCAGCAGCACCGTTACAGGGGGCTGGAGCAATCAGCCCCAGCATTTT,CASSTVTGGWSNQPQHF,TRBV12-3/TRBV12-4,many,TRBJ1-5,TRBD1
TGTGCCAGCAGCATCGGACCCGGAGGAGGCAATGAGCAGTTCTTC,CASSIGPGGGNEQFF,TRBV7-2,many,TRBJ2-1,NA
TGTGCCAGCAGCGTAGGCGGGGGACTAGGGGGCCCGTTCTTC,CASSVGGGLGGPFF,TRBV9,NA,TRBJ2-1,NA
TGTGCCATCATGAGTGGTTCTGGGGCCAACGTCCTGACTTTC,CAIMSGSGANVLTF,TRBV10-3,few,TRBJ2-6,NA
TGTGCCAGCAGCAGGACAGGGACAACCTACGAGCAGTACTTC,CASSRTGTTYEQYF,TRBV27,many,TRBJ2-7,TRBD1
TGTGCCAGCGGGGGCAAGAGCCACTACAATGAGCAGTACTTC,CASGGKSHYNEQYF,TRBV13,few,TRBJ2-7,NA
TGTGCCAGCAGCTTAGGAACAGGGATATACAATGAGCAGTTCTTC,CASSLGTGIYNEQFF,TRBV7-9,many,TRBJ2-1,NA
TGTGCCAGCAGTTTCACGGCCGGGGGATGGGAGACCCAGTACTTC,CASSFTAGGWETQYF,TRBV12-3/TRBV12-4,once,TRBJ2-5,NA
TGTGCCAGCAGGAGGGTCAGTGTGGTGAACACCGGGGAGCTGTTTTTT,CASRRVSVVNTGELFF,TRBV7-8,few,TRBJ2-2,NA